This passage covers 30 T cell receptor beta chains from one sample sequenced in a study of blood T cell repertoires in COVID-19. TCRdb's table, derived via immunoSEQ multiplex PCR, lists solely in-frame clones and lacks some. The sample includes 250,000 or so clones, about 88% of them seen just once. The sample taken for sequencing was peripheral blood. The origin of the receptors is a woman aged 40 to 55 who had recovered from COVID-19.

The V call is TRBV14, the J call TRBJ2-3; TRBD2 matches at 14 bases. J lost 0 bases, V lost 4 bases, and 18 bases had no gene match. This CDR3 contains 22 residues. Germline CDR1 is SGHDN and CDR2 is FVKESK. CDR3 region: CASSPGLAGVLRPVKSTDTQYF. In DNA, the CDR3 is TGTGCCAGCAGCCCGGGACTAGCGGGAGTTTTGCGGCCAGTTAAAAGCACAGATACGCAGTATTTT.

The chain carries TRBV24-1 and TRBJ2-1, with TRBD2 matching 7 bases. Per germline, CDR1 KGHDR and CDR2 SFDVKD. Trimming cost V 5 bases and J 1 base; bases outside gene matches: 4. This CDR3 is 15 amino acids long. The chain's CDR3 is CATSGLAESYNEQFF. As DNA, the CDR3 is TGTGCCACCAGTGGCCTAGCGGAATCCTACAATGAGCAGTTCTTC.

This clone was detected once. This chain joins TRBV7-2 and TRBJ2-3, with D perhaps matching TRBD1 (5 bases). The CDR3 runs 14 residues. With 5 bases removed from V and 2 bases from J, the gap between germline ends came to 11 bases. Germline assignment: CDR1 SGHTA and CDR2 FQGNSA. CDR3 sequence (DNA): TGTGCCAGCAGCCCTGGACACCACACAGATACGCAGTATTTT. It translates to CASSPGHHTDTQYF.

The chain carries TRBV7-2 and TRBJ1-5; the D is unclear. Trimming left V 0 bases short and J 5 bases short, with 11 bases between. Germline V gives CDR1 SGHTA, CDR2 FQGNSA. CDR3 length equals 15 residues. CDR3 nucleotide sequence: TGTGCCAGCAGCTTAGCGGTGTCGGTTCATCAGCCCCAGCATTTT. It yields the protein CASSLAVSVHQPQHF.

This chain links TRBV10-3 with TRBJ2-3, with TRBD2 identical over 8 bases. CDR1 and CDR2 from the germline V gene are ENHRY and SYGVKD. The CDR3 spans 14 residues. The trim removed 2 bases at V and 5 bases at J, leaving 3 bases unmatched. CDR3 DNA: TGTGCCATCAGTGAGGTGCTAGCGGGAGATACGCAGTATTTT. This translates into CAISEVLAGDTQYF.

The rearrangement uses TRBV18 and TRBJ1-2; D gene unclear. The CDR3 has 13 residues. Trimming shortened V by 2 bases and J by 7 bases, and 11 bases separated the two germline ends. Germline assignment: CDR1 KGHSH and CDR2 LQKENI. Written as DNA, the CDR3 is TGTGCCAGCTCACCAACAAGTCCTGCTGGCTACACCTTC. This translates into CASSPTSPAGYTF.

The genes are TRBV2 and TRBJ2-2, with D perhaps matching TRBD2 (6 bases). V was pared by 8 bases and J by 0 bases, with 10 bases between. CDR1 and CDR2 (germline): SNHLY, FYNNEI. This CDR3 has 14 residues. CDR3 bases: TGTGCCAGCCGGTGGGGGGCGAACACCGGGGAGCTGTTTTTT. Its translation: CASRWGANTGELFF.

This chain connects TRBV25-1 to TRBJ2-1; a weak D match, TRBD2 (6 bases). The CDR3 is 14 residues long. CDR1 is MGHDK, CDR2 SYGVNS, per germline. Trimming shortened V by 5 bases and J by 1 base, and 9 bases separated the two germline ends. Written as DNA, the CDR3 is TGTGCCAGCAGTCGGAGGGGTTCCTACAATGAGCAGTTCTTC. It translates to CASSRRGSYNEQFF.

The rearrangement links TRBV30 to TRBJ2-2, with D perhaps given as TRBD1 or TRBD2 (6 bases each). With 5 bases removed from V and 6 bases from J, the gap between germline ends came to 10 bases. Germline loops: CDR1 GTSNPN, CDR2 SVGIG (reference sequence). The CDR3 extends over 12 amino acids. CDR3 residues: CAWGGLAGELFF. The CDR3 DNA sequence: TGTGCCTGGGGGGGGCTGGCCGGGGAGCTGTTTTTT.

The chain employs TRBV5-1 and TRBJ2-5, with a weak D call TRBD1 (5 bases). The germline gives CDR1 SGHRS, CDR2 YFSETQ. Deletions cut 4 bases from V and 3 bases from J, with 10 bases between. The CDR3 totals 13 residues. CDR3 loop: CASSGAYKETQYF. DNA for the CDR3: TGCGCCAGCAGCGGGGCCTATAAAGAGACCCAGTACTTC.

The V call is TRBV7-9, the J call TRBJ1-5, with 10 bases aligning to TRBD1. The length of the CDR3 is 15 residues. With 6 bases clipped from V and 2 bases from J, the junction kept 4 bases outside the gene matches. The germline V gene has CDR1 SEHNR and CDR2 FQNEAQ (reference sequence). CDR3 amino acids: CASRLGTGGNQPQHF. The CDR3, as DNA: TGTGCCAGCAGGCTTGGGACAGGGGGCAATCAGCCCCAGCATTTT.

The CDR3, as DNA: TGCGCCAGCAGCCAAGATCTCCGGGGGGCGACAGATACGCAGTATTTT. Translating it yields CASSQDLRGATDTQYF. The chain joins TRBV4-1 to TRBJ2-3; TRBD2 might be the D (7 bases). The V and J ends lost 0 bases and 3 bases respectively, with 13 bases between them. The CDR3 has 16 residues. Germline values: CDR1 MGHRA, CDR2 YSYEKL.

The chain joins TRBV24-1 to TRBJ2-7; a weak D match, TRBD2 (6 bases). Trimming took 3 bases from V and 2 from J, leaving 10 bases between them. There are 14 residues in the CDR3. Germline V gives CDR1 KGHDR, CDR2 SFDVKD. The CDR3 bases are TGTGCCACCAGTGATCCGGAGGGTACCTACGAGCAGTACGTC. Protein product: CATSDPEGTYEQYV.

The V gene is TRBV7-2, the J gene TRBJ1-3; D uncertain. The CDR3 is made up of 12 amino acids. V dropped 5 bases and J dropped 12 bases, with 14 bases sitting between them. Germline CDR1 reads SGHTA; CDR2 reads FQGNSA. CDR3 region: CASSNSPANIYF. The DNA of the CDR3 is TGTGCCAGCAGCAATAGCCCGGCTAACATATATTTT.

V is TRBV20-1 and J is TRBJ2-5, with TRBD2 matching over 11 bases. The CDR3 sequence is 15 residues long. V gave up 3 bases and J gave up 4 bases; unmatched junction bases: 7. The V gene's germline CDR1 is DFQATT and CDR2 SNEGSKA (reference sequence). CDR3 amino acids: CSASLTSGIGETQYF. The CDR3, as DNA: TGCAGTGCTAGTTTGACTAGCGGGATAGGAGAGACCCAGTACTTC.

This sequence joins TRBV18 and TRBJ1-5, with TRBD1 matching 7 bases. Germline CDR1 reads KGHSH; CDR2 reads LQKENI. V lost 6 bases, J lost 4 bases, and 9 bases stayed unmatched. This CDR3 spans 15 amino acids. The CDR3 nucleotides are TGTGCCAGCTCGGGGCTGGGACAGCCGAATCAGCCCCAGCATTTT. Translated, it gives CASSGLGQPNQPQHF.

The J gene is TRBJ2-7, the V gene TRBV3-1 (or the pseudogene TRBV3-2); 8 nucleotides line up with TRBD2. Per the germline V gene, CDR1 is LGHDT and CDR2 is YNNKEL (reference sequence). V lost 6 bases, J lost 7 bases, and 11 bases stayed unmatched. This CDR3 contains 14 residues. For the CDR3, the DNA is TGTGCCAGCAGTCCCCCTCGGGGGGGGAGGGAGCAGTACTTC. This translates into CASSPPRGGREQYF.

This clone was seen only a few times. V is TRBV7-3 and J is TRBJ2-6; no reliable D call. CDR1 is SGHTA, CDR2 FQGTGA, per germline. The CDR3 runs 14 residues. V was shortened by 0 bases and J by 4 bases, with 4 bases between the two germline ends. CDR3 sequence: CASSLTSGANVLTF. The CDR3 DNA follows: TGTGCCAGCAGCTTAACGTCGGGGGCCAACGTCCTGACTTTC.

The sample holds a few counts of this clone. The CDR3 nucleotides are TGTGCCAGCAGTATAGCGGGTGGCTCCTACAATGAGCAGTTCTTC. It encodes CASSIAGGSYNEQFF. The V and J genes are TRBV6-2 or TRBV6-3 and TRBJ2-1, with 7 nucleotides matching TRBD2. Germline V gene data show CDR1 as MNHEY and CDR2 as SVGEGT. The junction had 4 bases not matched to a gene; V was cut back by 5 bases and J by 0 bases. This CDR3 spans 15 amino acids.

The J gene is TRBJ2-5, the V gene TRBV5-4; TRBD2 matches 9 bases. From germline, CDR1 is SGHNT and CDR2 YYREEE (reference sequence). J lost 5 bases, V lost 6 bases, and 8 bases had no gene match. The CDR3 sequence is 14 residues long. This CDR3 is CASNIAGVSETQYF. The CDR3 DNA follows: TGTGCCAGCAACATAGCGGGAGTGTCGGAGACCCAGTACTTC.

The CDR3 nucleotides are TGCGCCAGCAGCGGACTGGGACAGGGGAACACTGAAGCTTTCTTT. Translated: CASSGLGQGNTEAFF. The rearrangement links TRBV5-1 to TRBJ1-1; 9 bases align to TRBD1. J gave up 1 base and V 4 bases, and 5 bases lay outside the gene matches. CDR3 length: 15 amino acids. The germline gives CDR1 SGHRS, CDR2 YFSETQ. The full variable domain, completed using reference TRBV5-1 and TRBJ1-1, is KAGVTQTPRYLIKTRGQQVTLSCSPISGHRSVSWYQQTPGQGLQFLFEYFSETQRNKGNFPGRFSGRQFSNSRSEMNVSTLELGDSALYLCASSGLGQGNTEAFFGQGTRLTVV.

The sample holds one count of this clone. The chain combines TRBV5-4 with TRBJ2-2; the D is unclear. CDR1 is SGHNT and CDR2 is YYREEE in the germline V gene (reference sequence). The V end was cut by 5 bases, the J end by 6 bases, with 5 bases between. The CDR3 loop spans 11 amino acids. CDR3: CASSRAGELFF. The DNA of the CDR3 is TGTGCCAGCAGTCGGGCCGGGGAGCTGTTTTTT.

The chain links TRBV3-1 (or the pseudogene TRBV3-2) to TRBJ1-1; weak D call: TRBD1 (5 bases). CDR1 LGHDT and CDR2 YNNKEL come from the germline V gene (reference sequence). This CDR3 comprises 13 residues. Trimming removed 4 bases at V and 3 bases at J, with 9 bases between. CDR3: CASSPGGDTEAFF. CDR3 DNA: TGTGCCAGCAGCCCCGGGGGAGACACTGAAGCTTTCTTT.

The rearrangement uses TRBV19 and TRBJ2-3, with TRBD2 identical over 10 bases. The CDR3 runs 16 residues. The V gene end was trimmed by 6 bases and the J gene end by 4 bases; junction bases not matched to a gene: 10. Germline V gives CDR1 LNHDA, CDR2 SQIVND (reference sequence). The CDR3 loop reads CASRKPAGGPADTQYF. CDR3 sequence (DNA): TGTGCCAGTAGAAAACCAGCGGGAGGGCCCGCAGATACGCAGTATTTT.

The genes are TRBV14 and TRBJ1-2; 7 bases match TRBD1. Trimming took 1 base from V and 1 from J; bases not matched to a gene: 9. CDR3 length: 17 amino acids. Germline lookup yields CDR1 SGHDN and CDR2 FVKESK. The CDR3 region has the DNA TGTGCCAGCAGCCAAGGGGGGTGGACAGGACTTAACTATGGCTACACCTTC. Translation: CASSQGGWTGLNYGYTF.

This chain uses TRBV24-1 with TRBJ1-5; D perhaps matches TRBD1 (5 bases). V shed 4 bases and J shed 6 bases, with 18 bases lying between them. CDR1 is KGHDR, CDR2 SFDVKD, per germline. The CDR3 loop spans 16 amino acids. The CDR3 spells CATSDSGHGRLQPQHF. CDR3 in DNA: TGTGCCACCAGTGACTCTGGACACGGGCGGCTTCAGCCCCAGCATTTT.

The CDR3 sequence: CASRQGARDYGYTF. CDR3 nucleotides: TGTGCCAGCAGACAGGGGGCGCGGGACTATGGCTACACCTTC. The chain combines TRBV5-6 with TRBJ1-2; 9 bases align to TRBD1. CDR3 length: 14 amino acids. Per germline, CDR1 SGHDT and CDR2 YYEEEE. V lost 5 bases to trimming and J lost 3 bases; unmatched junction nucleotides: 5.

The V call is TRBV5-1, the J call TRBJ1-3, with D uncertain. Trimming left V 4 bases short and J 0 bases short, with 11 bases between. The CDR3 contains 15 residues. CDR1 and CDR2 (germline): SGHRS, YFSETQ. CDR3 sequence reads: CASSPAGDSGNTIYF. The CDR3 coding sequence is TGCGCCAGCAGCCCGGCCGGGGACTCTGGAAACACCATATATTTT.

The rearrangement links TRBV6-2 or TRBV6-3 to TRBJ2-1; 16 positions agree with TRBD2. Germline loops: CDR1 MNHEY, CDR2 SVGEGT. J gave up 8 bases and V 6 bases, and 7 bases lay outside the gene matches. CDR3 size: 16 residues. The DNA for the CDR3 is TGTGCCAGCAGCCCGGTGGGACTAGCGGGGGGGGATGAGCAGTTCTTC. Its protein is CASSPVGLAGGDEQFF.

This rearrangement joins TRBV5-1 to TRBJ2-5; TRBD1 matches at 7 bases. CDR3 length: 13 amino acids. Germline loops: CDR1 SGHRS, CDR2 YFSETQ. The ends lost 3 bases at V and 4 bases at J; junction bases unmatched: 3. The CDR3 protein is CASSSTGLETQYF. CDR3 bases: TGCGCCAGCAGCTCGACAGGGTTAGAGACCCAGTACTTC.